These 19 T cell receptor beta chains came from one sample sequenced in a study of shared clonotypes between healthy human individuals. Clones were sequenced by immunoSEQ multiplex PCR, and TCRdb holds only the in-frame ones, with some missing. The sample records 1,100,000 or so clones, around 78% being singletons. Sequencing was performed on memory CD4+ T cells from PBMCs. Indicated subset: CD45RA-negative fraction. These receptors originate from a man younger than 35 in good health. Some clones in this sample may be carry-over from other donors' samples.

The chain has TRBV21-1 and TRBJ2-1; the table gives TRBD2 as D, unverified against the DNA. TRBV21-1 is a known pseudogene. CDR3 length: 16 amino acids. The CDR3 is CASSKTSGRRHNEQFF. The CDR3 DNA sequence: TGTGCCAGCAGCAAGACCAGCGGGAGGAGGCACAATGAGCAGTTCTTC.

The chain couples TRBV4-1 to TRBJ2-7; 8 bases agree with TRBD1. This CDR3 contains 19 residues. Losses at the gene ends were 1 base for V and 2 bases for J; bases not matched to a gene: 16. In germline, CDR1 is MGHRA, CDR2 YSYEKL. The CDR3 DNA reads TGCGCCAGCAGCCAAGTCGGAGGTCGGGACAGGCTCGCGCCCTACGAGCAGTACTTC. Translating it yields CASSQVGGRDRLAPYEQYF.

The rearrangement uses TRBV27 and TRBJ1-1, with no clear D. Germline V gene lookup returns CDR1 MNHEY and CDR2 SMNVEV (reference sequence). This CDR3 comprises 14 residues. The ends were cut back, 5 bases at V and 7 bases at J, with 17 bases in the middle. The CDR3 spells CASSGRSPPSEAFF. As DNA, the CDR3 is TGTGCCAGCAGTGGAAGATCCCCCCCAAGTGAAGCTTTCTTT.

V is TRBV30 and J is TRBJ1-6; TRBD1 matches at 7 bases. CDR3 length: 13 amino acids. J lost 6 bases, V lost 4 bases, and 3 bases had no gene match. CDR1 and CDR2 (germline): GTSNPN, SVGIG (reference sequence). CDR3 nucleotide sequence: TGTGCCTGGACGGGACAGCTTAATTCACCCCTCCACTTT. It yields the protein CAWTGQLNSPLHF. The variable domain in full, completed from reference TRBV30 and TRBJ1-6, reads SQTIHQWPATLVQPVGSPLSLECTVEGTSNPNLYWYRQAAGRGLQLLFYSVGIGQISSEVPQNLSASRPQDRQFILSSKKLLLSDSGFYLCAWTGQLNSPLHFGNGTRLTVT.

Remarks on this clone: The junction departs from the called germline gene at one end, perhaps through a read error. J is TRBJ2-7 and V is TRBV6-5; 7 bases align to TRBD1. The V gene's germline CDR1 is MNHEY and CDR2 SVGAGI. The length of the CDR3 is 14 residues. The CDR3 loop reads CASRWTGTDLIGTF. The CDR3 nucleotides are TGTGCCAGCAGATGGACCGGGACAGACCTAATCGGGACCTTC.

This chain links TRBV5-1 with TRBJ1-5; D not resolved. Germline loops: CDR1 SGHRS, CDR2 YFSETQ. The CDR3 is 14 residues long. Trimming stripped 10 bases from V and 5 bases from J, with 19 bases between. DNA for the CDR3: TGCGCCGGCCGTCCGGGGTGGCAAGATCAGCCCCAGCATTTT. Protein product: CAGRPGWQDQPQHF. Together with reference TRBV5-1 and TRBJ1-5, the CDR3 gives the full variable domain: KAGVTQTPRYLIKTRGQQVTLSCSPISGHRSVSWYQQTPGQGLQFLFEYFSETQRNKGNFPGRFSGRQFSNSRSEMNVSTLELGDSALYLCAGRPGWQDQPQHFGDGTRLSIL.

As DNA, the CDR3 is TGTGCCTGGAGTGTTAAAGCGGGAACAGATACGCAGTATTTT. Translation gives CAWSVKAGTDTQYF. The chain recombines TRBV30 with TRBJ2-3, with 7 nucleotides matching TRBD2. This CDR3 comprises 14 residues. The J segment lost 3 bases and the V segment lost 0 bases, leaving 3 bases of the junction unmatched. Germline V gives CDR1 GTSNPN, CDR2 SVGIG (reference sequence).

The CDR3 coding sequence is TGCGCCAGCAGCTCATATGCGGGGGCGGGAGTAGCCGATACGCAGTATTTT. It specifies CASSSYAGAGVADTQYF. The gene calls are TRBV5-1 and TRBJ2-3, with a weak D call TRBD2 (7 bases). The germline V gene has CDR1 SGHRS and CDR2 YFSETQ. This CDR3 is built from 17 residues. V gave up 3 bases and J gave up 6 bases, with 23 bases separating them.

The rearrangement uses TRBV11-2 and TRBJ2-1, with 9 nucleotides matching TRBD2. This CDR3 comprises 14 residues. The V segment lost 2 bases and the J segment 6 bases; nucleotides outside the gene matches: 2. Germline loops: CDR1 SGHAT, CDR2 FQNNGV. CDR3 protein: CASSLLAGPNEQFF. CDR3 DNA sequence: TGTGCCAGCAGCTTACTAGCGGGACCCAATGAGCAGTTCTTC.

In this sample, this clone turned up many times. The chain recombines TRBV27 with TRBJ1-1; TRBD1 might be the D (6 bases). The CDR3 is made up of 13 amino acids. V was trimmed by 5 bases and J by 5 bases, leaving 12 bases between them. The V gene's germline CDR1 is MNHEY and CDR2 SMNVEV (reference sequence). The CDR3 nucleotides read TGTGCCAGCAGTACGGGGGCGCGAACTGAAGCTTTCTTT. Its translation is CASSTGARTEAFF.

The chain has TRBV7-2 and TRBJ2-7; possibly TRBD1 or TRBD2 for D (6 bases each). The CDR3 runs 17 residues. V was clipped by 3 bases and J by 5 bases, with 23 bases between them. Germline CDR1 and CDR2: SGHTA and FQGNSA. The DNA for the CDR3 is TGTGCCAGCAGCTTCCGCGGGATTAGCGCCAGGGGAAACGAGCAGTACTTC. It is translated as CASSFRGISARGNEQYF.

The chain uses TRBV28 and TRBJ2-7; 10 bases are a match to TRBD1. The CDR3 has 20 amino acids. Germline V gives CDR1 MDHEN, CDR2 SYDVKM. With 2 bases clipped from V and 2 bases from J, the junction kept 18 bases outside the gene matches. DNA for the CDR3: TGTGCCAGCAGTTTAAAGGTACTGGGACAGGGGCCAACAACCACCTACGAGCAGTACTTC. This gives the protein CASSLKVLGQGPTTTYEQYF.

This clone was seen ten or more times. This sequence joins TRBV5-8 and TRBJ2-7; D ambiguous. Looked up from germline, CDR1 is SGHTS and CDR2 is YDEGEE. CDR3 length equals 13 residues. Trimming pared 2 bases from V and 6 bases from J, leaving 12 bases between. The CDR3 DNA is TGTGCCAGCAGCTTAGTATTGGCCGGCGAGCAGTACTTC. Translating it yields CASSLVLAGEQYF. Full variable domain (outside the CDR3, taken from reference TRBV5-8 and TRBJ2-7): EAGVTQSPTHLIKTRGQQATLRCSPISGHTSVYWYQQALGLGLQFLLWYDEGEERNRGNFPPRFSGRQFPNYSSELNVNALELEDSALYLCASSLVLAGEQYFGPGTRLTVT.

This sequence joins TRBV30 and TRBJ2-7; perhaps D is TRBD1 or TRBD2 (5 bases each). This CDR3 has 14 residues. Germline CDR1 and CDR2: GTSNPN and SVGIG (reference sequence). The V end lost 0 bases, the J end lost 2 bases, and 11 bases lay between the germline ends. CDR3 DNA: TGTGCCTGGAGTGTAAATAGGGGACCCTACGAGCAGTACTTC. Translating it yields CAWSVNRGPYEQYF.

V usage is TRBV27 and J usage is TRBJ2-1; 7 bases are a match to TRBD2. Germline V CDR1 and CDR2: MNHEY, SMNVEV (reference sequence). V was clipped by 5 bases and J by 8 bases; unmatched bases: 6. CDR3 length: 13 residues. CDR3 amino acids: CASSTPTSHEQFF. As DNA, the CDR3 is TGTGCCAGCAGTACGCCGACTAGCCATGAGCAGTTCTTC.

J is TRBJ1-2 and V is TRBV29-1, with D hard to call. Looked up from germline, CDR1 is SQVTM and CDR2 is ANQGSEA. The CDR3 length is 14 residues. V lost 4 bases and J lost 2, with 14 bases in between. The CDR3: CSVGAPTANYGYTF. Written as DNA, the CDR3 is TGCAGCGTTGGGGCCCCCACGGCGAACTATGGCTACACCTTC.

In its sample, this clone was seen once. The CDR3: CASTRREGLGETQYF. CDR3 nucleotide sequence: TGTGCCAGCACCCGGAGGGAGGGCCTAGGAGAGACCCAGTACTTC. The rearrangement uses TRBV27 and TRBJ2-5, with 7 bases identical to TRBD2. The germline V gene has CDR1 MNHEY and CDR2 SMNVEV (reference sequence). Losses at the gene ends were 7 bases for V and 4 bases for J; bases not matched to a gene: 12. CDR3 length equals 15 residues.

The CDR3 reads CASSKEGESTYEQYF. The CDR3 DNA reads as TGTGCCAGCTCGAAAGAGGGGGAGAGTACCTACGAGCAGTACTTC. V gene TRBV18 combines with J gene TRBJ2-7; TRBD1 might be the D (6 bases). CDR3 length: 15 residues. Germline CDR1 is KGHSH and CDR2 is LQKENI. V lost 6 bases to trimming and J lost 2 bases, with 17 bases between them.

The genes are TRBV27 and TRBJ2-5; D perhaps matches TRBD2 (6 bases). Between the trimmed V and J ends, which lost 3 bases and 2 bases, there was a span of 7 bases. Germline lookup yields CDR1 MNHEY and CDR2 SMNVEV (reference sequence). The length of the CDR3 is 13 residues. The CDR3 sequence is CASSFRGQETQYF. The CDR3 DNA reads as TGTGCCAGCAGTTTCCGGGGGCAAGAGACCCAGTACTTC.